These 3 T cell receptor beta chains were all obtained from the same sample, sequenced in a study of blood T cell repertoires in COVID-19. Measured with immunoSEQ multiplex PCR; TCRdb has only the in-frame clones, and not every one. The sample lists roughly 97,000 clones; less than 90% were seen once. The sequenced sample consisted of peripheral blood. These receptors all stem from a human donor in a cohort sampled during active COVID-19.

The genes are TRBV6-6 and TRBJ1-1; perhaps TRBD1 as D (6 bases). The V gene lost 7 bases and the J gene lost 5 bases, with 14 bases spanning the gap. CDR3 length: 13 amino acids. Germline lookup yields CDR1 MNHNY and CDR2 SVGAGI (reference sequence). CDR3 sequence: CASIRGGRTEAFF. CDR3 coding DNA: TGTGCCAGCATTAGAGGGGGTAGGACTGAAGCTTTCTTT.

The chain has TRBV3-1 (or the pseudogene TRBV3-2) and TRBJ1-2; D remains unclear. The CDR3 is made up of 13 amino acids. Germline CDR1 is LGHDT and CDR2 is YNNKEL (reference sequence). The V gene lost 3 bases and the J gene lost 2 bases, with 7 bases spanning the gap. In DNA form, the CDR3 reads TGTGCCAGCAGCCAGGGCCTCAACTATGGCTACACCTTC. Residues: CASSQGLNYGYTF.

CDR3 in amino acids: CASSPSPGSYEQYF. CDR3 coding DNA: TGTGCCAGCAGCCCAAGTCCGGGTTCCTACGAGCAGTACTTC. The V gene is TRBV7-9, the J gene TRBJ2-7; D unclear. V was shortened by 5 bases and J by 1 base, with 12 bases between the two germline ends. There are 14 residues in the CDR3. The V gene's germline CDR1 is SEHNR and CDR2 FQNEAQ (reference sequence).